Given below is one TCR beta chain in context. This specimen belongs to a study of beta chain features in type 1 diabetes. All of the isolated RNA was reverse transcribed, so expressed TCRB transcripts were sequenced. Data came from immunoSEQ multiplex PCR; TCRdb stores just in-frame clones and leaves some out. The table has about 230,000 clones, more than 9% seen once; the top ten hold about 0.03%. The CDR3 covers 17 residues. Germline CDR1 and CDR2: SGHDT and YYEEEE. V lost 0 bases, J lost 1 base, and 6 bases stayed unmatched. The clonotype originates from a woman younger than 35 in good health. The gene calls are TRBV5-6 and TRBJ1-1, with 10 bases fitting TRBD1. Sequencing was done on a sample of naive CD4+ T cells from blood. The CDR3 region is CASSLAGQGPENTEAFF. The DNA for the CDR3 is TGTGCCAGCAGCTTGGCGGGACAGGGGCCAGAGAACACTGAAGCTTTCTTT.